The 20 T cell receptor beta chains given below trace back to one sample, sequenced in a study of T cells in Graves' hyperthyroidism and ophthalmopathy. Amplified TCR beta CDR3 regions derived from RNA transcripts. When the TCR CDR3 underwent first-round RT-PCR, the HTBI primer set was used. TCRdb independently ran MiXCR on the multiplex PCR reads; one entry per CDR3 protein. The table records 300,000 to 450,000 distinct CDR3 sequences, around 13% of them present only once. Sequences were obtained from blood. The receptors were sampled from an older woman with Graves' hyperthyroidism.

At least ten counts were recorded for this clonotype. This chain links TRBV12-3 or TRBV12-4 with TRBJ2-7; D unresolved. The CDR3 sequence is 14 residues long. V was shortened by 1 base and J by 5 bases, with 12 bases between the two germline ends. As DNA, the CDR3 is TGTGCCAGCAGTTTAGGACACCCGGGCAACGAGCAGTACTTC. Encoded protein: CASSLGHPGNEQYF.

This clonotype was seen repeatedly, ten times or more. This CDR3 reads CASSFTTSYEQFF. Here the CDR3 DNA reads TGCGCCAGCAGCTTCACGACTAGTTATGAGCAGTTCTTC. The chain joins TRBV5-1 to TRBJ2-1, with a possible D match to TRBD2 (6 bases). The CDR3 loop spans 13 amino acids. Germline V gives CDR1 SGHRS, CDR2 YFSETQ. The V and J ends lost 2 bases and 8 bases respectively, with 11 bases between them.

CDR3 sequence reads: CAISEGWEQYF. CDR3 sequence (DNA): TGTGCCATCAGTGAGGGTTGGGAGCAGTACTTC. The chain couples TRBV10-3 to TRBJ2-7, with D uncertain. Germline V CDR1 and CDR2: ENHRY, SYGVKD. The CDR3 totals 11 residues. V was shortened by 2 bases and J by 7 bases, with 6 bases between the two germline ends.

The rearrangement links TRBV9 to TRBJ2-2, with 7 bases aligning to TRBD1. This CDR3 region has 15 residues. The V gene's germline CDR1 is SGDLS and CDR2 YYNGEE. The junction had 6 bases not matched to a gene; V was cut back by 6 bases and J by 1 base. CDR3 region: CASTQRDRNTGELFF. The CDR3, as DNA: TGTGCCAGCACCCAACGGGACAGGAACACCGGGGAGCTGTTTTTT.

This clonotype was recorded many times. The chain joins TRBV6-5 to TRBJ1-1, with 7 bases aligning to TRBD1. V was pared by 0 bases and J by 11 bases, with 9 bases of the junction left unmatched. The CDR3 has 14 amino acids. Germline CDR1 is MNHEY and CDR2 is SVGAGI. The CDR3 sequence: CASSYSTAGGNAFF. The CDR3 DNA is TGTGCCAGCAGTTACTCGACGGCAGGGGGGAACGCTTTCTTT.

The chain couples TRBV13 to TRBJ1-1, with D uncertain. This CDR3 spans 16 amino acids. V lost 3 bases and J lost 3, with 17 bases in between. Germline lookup yields CDR1 PRHDT and CDR2 FYEKMQ (reference sequence). The chain's CDR3 is CASSFDPSLGHTEAFF. DNA of the CDR3: TGTGCCAGCAGCTTTGATCCGTCCCTCGGGCACACTGAAGCTTTCTTT.

This clonotype was found a few times. This chain links TRBV24-1 with TRBJ2-3, with a possible D match to TRBD2 (6 bases). Looked up from germline, CDR1 is KGHDR and CDR2 is SFDVKD. The ends were cut back, 0 bases at V and 5 bases at J, with 11 bases in the middle. This CDR3 region has 15 residues. The CDR3 bases are TGTGCCACCAGTGATTTGAGGTTCGGGGGAGATACGCAGTATTTT. Its protein is CATSDLRFGGDTQYF.

The chain recombines TRBV9 with TRBJ2-2; D is perhaps TRBD1 or TRBD2 (5 bases each). The CDR3 has 19 amino acids. The ends were cut back, 3 bases at V and 2 bases at J, with 23 bases in the middle. The V gene's germline CDR1 is SGDLS and CDR2 YYNGEE. CDR3 DNA: TGTGCCAGCAGCGGACCTTGGGGCGGAGGAACAGGAAACACCGGGGAGCTGTTTTTT. It is translated as CASSGPWGGGTGNTGELFF.

The chain links TRBV28 to TRBJ1-6; no firm D call. Trimming pared 1 base from V and 8 bases from J, leaving 3 bases between. The CDR3 is 12 amino acids. Germline loops: CDR1 MDHEN, CDR2 SYDVKM. CDR3 protein: CASSLSHSPLHF. The DNA of the CDR3 is TGTGCCAGCAGTTTATCCCATTCACCCCTCCACTTT. The entire variable domain, with the rest obtained from reference TRBV28 and TRBJ1-6, is as follows: DVKVTQSSRYLVKRTGEKVFLECVQDMDHENMFWYRQDPGLGLRLIYFSYDVKMKEKGDIPEGYSVSREKKERFSLILESASTNQTSMYLCASSLSHSPLHFGNGTRLTVT.

This clonotype was recorded at least ten times. The chain employs TRBV5-1 and TRBJ2-7, with D unresolved. CDR3 length: 14 residues. The V gene lost 0 bases and the J gene lost 0 bases, with 7 bases spanning the gap. CDR1 is SGHRS, CDR2 YFSETQ, per germline. The CDR3 nucleotides read TGCGCCAGCAGCTTGGAAGGTCTCTCCTACGAGCAGTACTTC. Translated: CASSLEGLSYEQYF.

This clonotype was observed at least ten times. This chain links TRBV4-1 with TRBJ1-2; a possible D gene is TRBD1 (5 bases). CDR1 MGHRA and CDR2 YSYEKL come from the germline V gene. Trimming pared 0 bases from V and 4 bases from J, leaving 15 bases between. CDR3 length: 16 amino acids. The CDR3 DNA reads TGCGCCAGCAGCCAAGATTTCCCCGGGGGTCGCTATGGCTACACCTTC. It specifies CASSQDFPGGRYGYTF.

In this sample, this clonotype turned up many times. The CDR3 loop is CASSLFYVGTGDMNTEAFF. The CDR3 region has the DNA TGTGCCAGCAGTTTATTCTATGTCGGGACAGGAGACATGAACACTGAAGCTTTCTTT. The chain uses TRBV12-3 or TRBV12-4 and TRBJ1-1; 8 nucleotides match TRBD1. Germline trimming cut 2 bases from V and 0 bases from J; bases unmatched to any gene: 14. This CDR3 has 19 amino acids.

The chain has TRBV20-1 and TRBJ2-3; D may match TRBD1 or TRBD2 (5 bases each). Germline lookup yields CDR1 DFQATT and CDR2 SNEGSKA (reference sequence). The CDR3 spans 14 residues. Between the trimmed V and J ends, which lost 3 bases and 0 bases, there was a span of 10 bases. This chain's CDR3 is CSASRGPSTDTQYF. The CDR3 coding sequence is TGCAGTGCTAGTCGGGGCCCTAGCACAGATACGCAGTATTTT.

V is TRBV6-2 or TRBV6-3 and J is TRBJ2-7, with 12 bases fitting TRBD2. CDR3 length: 17 residues. V shed 0 bases and J 5 bases; nucleotides not matched to a gene: 8. From germline, CDR1 is MNHEY and CDR2 SVGEGT. The CDR3 DNA follows: TGTGCCAGCAGTTACTCGACTAGCGGGAGAAGTATCCACGAGCAGTACTTC. The encoded protein is CASSYSTSGRSIHEQYF.

Ten or more counts support this clonotype. This chain joins TRBV19 and TRBJ1-1; 9 bases map to TRBD1. CDR3 length: 14 residues. The V segment lost 5 bases and the J segment 8 bases; nucleotides outside the gene matches: 9. The germline gives CDR1 LNHDA, CDR2 SQIVND (reference sequence). The CDR3 here is CASSLDRGSSEAFF. The CDR3 nucleotides are TGTGCCAGTAGTTTGGACAGGGGAAGCTCAGAAGCTTTCTTT.

This clonotype has a count of ten or more. This chain links TRBV20-1 with TRBJ2-3; tentative D call: TRBD2 (7 bases). Trimming stripped 6 bases from V and 2 bases from J, with 15 bases between. The germline V gene encodes CDR1 DFQATT and CDR2 SNEGSKA (reference sequence). The CDR3 runs 14 residues. The DNA of the CDR3 is TGCAGTGCGAGTAGGGCGGGGGCCACAGATACGCAGTATTTT. Translated: CSASRAGATDTQYF.

The chain carries TRBV28 and TRBJ1-1, with TRBD1 matching over 8 bases. This CDR3 region has 12 residues. Germline V gene lookup returns CDR1 MDHEN and CDR2 SYDVKM. The V gene end was trimmed by 6 bases and the J gene end by 10 bases; junction bases not matched to a gene: 7. CDR3: CASRLTGGIAFF. In DNA, the CDR3 is TGTGCCAGCAGACTCACAGGGGGGATAGCTTTCTTT. The whole variable domain, filled in from reference TRBV28 and TRBJ1-1, reads DVKVTQSSRYLVKRTGEKVFLECVQDMDHENMFWYRQDPGLGLRLIYFSYDVKMKEKGDIPEGYSVSREKKERFSLILESASTNQTSMYLCASRLTGGIAFFGQGTRLTVV.

Of note for this clonotype: Given a much more abundant clone one base away, this may be a read error. The chain combines TRBV15 with TRBJ1-2, with D perhaps matching TRBD1 (5 bases). The CDR3 has 17 amino acids. V lost 4 bases to trimming and J lost 8 bases, with 26 bases between them. From germline, CDR1 is LNHNV and CDR2 YYDKDF (reference sequence). As DNA, the CDR3 is TGTGCCACCAGCAAAAGTTCGGGGCAGTCCAGGGCCGAGGGCTACACCTTC. Translation: CATSKSSGQSRAEGYTF. The whole variable domain, remainder taken from reference TRBV15 and TRBJ1-2, is DAMVIQNPRYQVTQFGKPVTLSCSQTLNHNVMYWYQQKSSQAPKLLFHYYDKDFNNEADTPDNFQSRRPNTSFCFLDIRSPGLGDTAMYLCATSKSSGQSRAEGYTFGSGTRLTVV.

This clonotype was seen ten or more times. The genes are TRBV28 and TRBJ1-6, with D hard to call. CDR1 is MDHEN and CDR2 is SYDVKM in the germline V gene. V lost 5 bases to trimming and J lost 14 bases, with 19 bases between them. CDR3 size: 14 residues. The CDR3, as DNA: TGTGCCAGCAGTCCTCCTAACAAGAGGACGACCCTCCACTTT. Its translation is CASSPPNKRTTLHF.

This clonotype was seen many times. The chain carries TRBV28 and TRBJ2-3, with TRBD2 identical over 9 bases. The CDR3 loop spans 16 amino acids. V trimming: 6 bases; J trimming: 2 bases; junction bases outside the gene matches: 9. Germline assignment: CDR1 MDHEN and CDR2 SYDVKM. CDR3: CASRPTSGWDTDTQYF. CDR3 DNA sequence: TGTGCCAGCAGACCCACTAGCGGGTGGGACACAGATACGCAGTATTTT.